These T cell receptor beta chains were read from a single sample in a study of blood T cells in healthy people across ages. TCRdb re-analysed the 5' RACE reads in MiXCR, keeping a single row per CDR3 protein. The sample shows around 790,000 distinct CDR3 sequences, approximately 44% of them seen only once. The sequenced sample was blood. The receptors were gathered from a man aged 60 to 69 in good health. Each CDR3 is given with its conserved first and last residue.

j_call | v_call | cdr3_aa
TRBJ1-4 | TRBV7-2 | CASSSKQGIDEKLFF
TRBJ1-2 | TRBV20-1 | CSARGRDSLNYGYTF
TRBJ2-1 | TRBV29-1 | CSASTGTGARNGQFF
TRBJ2-5 | TRBV3-1 | CASSQGLAGSQETQYF
TRBJ2-7 | TRBV28 | CATSGWDRGNDEQYF
TRBJ1-2 | TRBV5-1 | CASTFAGGLGYTF
TRBJ2-7 | TRBV5-1 | CASGQDSVYEQYF
TRBJ2-1 | TRBV20-1 | CSARDRFAFDNEQFF
TRBJ2-1 | TRBV9 | CASSVDSGGGRHEQFF
TRBJ1-2 | TRBV3-1 | CASSQGQGYYTF
TRBJ1-2 | TRBV24-1 | CATSDPRTNYGYTF
TRBJ2-1 | TRBV9 | CASTRDGLAGGQGEQFF
TRBJ2-1 | TRBV20-1 | CSARELAGTVMEQFF
TRBJ1-5 | TRBV20-1 | CSAQGTAYSNQPQHF
TRBJ2-7 | TRBV2 | CASTTTGLSEQYF
TRBJ2-1 | TRBV12-3/TRBV12-4 | CASTGLAGIYNEQFF
TRBJ1-2 | TRBV14 | CASSERPTAILYGYTF
TRBJ2-7 | TRBV6-2/TRBV6-3 | CASSTLHRSYEQYF
. | TRBV12-3/TRBV12-4 | CASSFGTQHEQYF
TRBJ2-7 | TRBV20-1 | CSAGTFSYEQYF
TRBJ2-3 | TRBV28 | CASSLTLMTSGADTRYF
TRBJ1-6 | TRBV6-2/TRBV6-3 | CASSWDRYSPLHF
TRBJ2-7 | TRBV12-3/TRBV12-4 | CASSFEGRGRLYEQYF
TRBJ1-5 | TRBV6-6 | CASSYLGRKNQPQHF
TRBJ1-2 | TRBV9 | CASSFQGQASSGYTF
. | TRBV20-1 | CSAKGGTPEAGGTKNIQYF
TRBJ2-1 | TRBV7-2 | CASSVTGFNEQFF
TRBJ1-1 | TRBV7-2 | CASSLYLVTEAFF
TRBJ2-1 | TRBV7-3 | CASSPYHGPYNEQFF
TRBJ2-7 | TRBV6-2/TRBV6-3 | CASSYWVYEQYF
TRBJ1-1 | TRBV24-1 | CATRGQNTEAFF
TRBJ2-7 | TRBV3-1 | CASSETYSSYEQYF
TRBJ2-1 | TRBV7-2 | CASSPLGTGRGEQFF
TRBJ2-7 | TRBV9 | CASSGTPASEQYF
TRBJ2-7 | TRBV10-3 | CAISPTGNEQYF
TRBJ2-6 | TRBV12-3/TRBV12-4 | CASRAEGAGANVLTF
. | TRBV2 | CASSERRASYEQYF
TRBJ2-4 | TRBV7-2 | CASRASGLDIQYF
TRBJ2-3 | TRBV12-3/TRBV12-4 | CASSLRGLAGPTDTQYF
TRBJ1-1 | TRBV11-1 | CASSPSGQGAFF
TRBJ2-1 | TRBV25-1 | CASSETASEQFF
TRBJ2-1 | TRBV10-1 | CASSLGGGGGYNEQFF
TRBJ1-2 | TRBV2 | CASSTDWGRGYTF
TRBJ2-7 | TRBV7-2 | CASSPSGTSSYEQYF
TRBJ2-3 | TRBV6-2/TRBV6-3 | CASRTGTSNPDTQYF
TRBJ2-1 | TRBV6-2/TRBV6-3 | CASSSPHEQFF
. | TRBV7-2 | CAGSLDSFREQYF
TRBJ1-2 | TRBV7-9 | CASSLVPGSGYTF
TRBJ2-1 | TRBV6-2/TRBV6-3 | CASRDRGWEQFF
TRBJ1-2 | TRBV7-2 | CASSLGPAGQGAGGYTF
TRBJ2-7 | TRBV6-5 | CASSTGTGTYEQYF
TRBJ1-4 | TRBV9 | CASSVGDRGNEKLFF
TRBJ2-1 | TRBV7-2 | CASRDRNYNEQFF
TRBJ2-1 | TRBV5-1 | CASSDNYNEQFF
TRBJ2-3 | TRBV7-2 | CASNLVGPSTDTQYF
TRBJ2-2 | TRBV7-6 | CASREGLNTGELFF
TRBJ1-6 | TRBV27 | CASSHRTGYNSPLHF
TRBJ2-1 | TRBV29-1 | CSARTSAGEQFF